This TCR beta chain was found in a study of cytomegalovirus exposure and HLA in healthy donors. Overall study: Drawn from HLA-typed donors, about 82 million unique TCRs were held in an early data release. Within the Caucasian-associated ancestry cluster were more than 75% of the approximately 370 genotyped donors. Study-wide points: In vitro, three CMV-associated chains proved specific for CMV antigens.

The PCR was carried out with 60 Vbeta primers and 13 Jbeta primers. Produced via immunoSEQ multiplex PCR; TCRdb's table is partial and in-frame only. Of 150,000 to 200,000 clones detected, approximately 77% appear once; the ten largest clones hold 3.7%. A word on this clone: The antigen is undetermined.

From germline, CDR1 is MNHEY and CDR2 SMNVEV (reference sequence). The CDR3 sequence is 16 residues long. With 3 bases removed from V and 3 bases from J, the gap between germline ends came to 18 bases. The TCR originated in a man aged 30 to 39 in good health and CMV-seropositive. V gene TRBV27 combines with J gene TRBJ2-7; TRBD2 is a possible D gene (7 bases). Sequencing was done on a sample of PBMCs. The CDR3 region is CASSLTGQAGNYEQYF. In DNA form, the CDR3 reads TGTGCCAGCAGTTTGACAGGACAAGCGGGGAACTACGAGCAGTACTTC.